Below are 10 T cell receptor beta chains sequenced from a single sample in a study of T cells in women clearing cervical HPV infection. Assay used: immunoSEQ multiplex PCR; TCRdb lists only in-frame clones, some missing. The sample is made up of about 22,000 clones, and the top ten hold over 9% of it. The sample consisted of blood buffy coat. These receptor sequences come from a woman between 18 and 70 years old with a cervical HPV16 infection that either progressed to CIN3+ or cleared (not recorded which).

Regarding this clone: The sequenced fragment ends 3 residues before the CDR3 boundary, so the rest is inferred from the germline J gene. The chain carries TRBV5-1 and TRBJ2-3; TRBD2 matches at 8 bases. Germline V lookup: CDR1 SGHRS, CDR2 YFSETQ. Trimming at V came to 4 bases and at J to 3 bases, leaving 1 base not matched to a gene. CDR3 length equals 13 residues. Incomplete CDR3 DNA: TGCGCCAGCAGCGGCGGGGGGACAGATACG. This gives the protein CASSGGGTDT. The CDR3 reads in full as CASSGGGTDTQYF.

Note on this clone: The read terminates 3 residues before the CDR3 end, so the remaining end is supplied by the germline J gene. The gene calls are TRBV18 and TRBJ1-6; D is perhaps TRBD1 (6 bases). The V end lost 4 bases, the J end lost 3 bases, and 10 bases lay between the germline ends. Per germline, CDR1 KGHSH and CDR2 LQKENI. This CDR3 is built from 15 residues. The part of the CDR3 DNA that was read is TGTGCCAGCTCACTGGACAGCCGCTATAATTCACCC. It translates to CASSLDSRYNSP. The whole CDR3 reads CASSLDSRYNSPLHF.

On this clone: The sequence runs out 3 residues before the end of the CDR3; the remainder is reconstructed from the germline J gene. The chain joins TRBV7-2 to TRBJ1-2, with D uncertain. The length of the CDR3 is 14 residues. Germline V gene lookup returns CDR1 SGHTA and CDR2 FQGNSA. The DNA read from the CDR3 is TGTGCCAGCAGCTCCGGACTAGTTGGTGCCGAC. Protein sequence: CASSSGLVGAD. The complete CDR3 sequence is CASSSGLVGADYTF. The full variable domain, its missing parts supplied by reference TRBV7-2 and TRBJ1-2, is GAGVSQSPSNKVTEKGKDVELRCDPISGHTALYWYRQSLGQGLEFLIYFQGNSAPDKSGLPSDRFSAERTGGSVSTLTIQRTQQEDSAVYLCASSSGLVGADYTFGSGTRLTVV.

As for this clone: The CDR3 end falls 3 residues outside the read, so it is completed with the germline J gene. The chain combines TRBV18 with TRBJ2-3; D remains ambiguous. The CDR3 has 14 residues. The V end was cut by 3 bases, the J end by 2 bases, with 9 bases between. Germline V gene data show CDR1 as KGHSH and CDR2 as LQKENI. CDR3 region: CASSPPGDTDTQYF. The covered CDR3 bases are TGTGCCAGCTCACCCCCAGGAGACACAGATACG.

With respect to this clone: The CDR3 goes on 3 residues after the read ends, and that part is filled in from the germline J gene. The chain recombines TRBV4-1 with TRBJ2-3; D perhaps matches TRBD1 (6 bases). This CDR3 is built from 13 residues. Germline V gives CDR1 MGHRA, CDR2 YSYEKL. Here the CDR3 reads CASSQANRVTQYF. CDR3 DNA (partial): TGCGCCAGCAGCCAAGCCAACAGGGTAACG.

As for this clone: The read halts 3 residues ahead of the CDR3 end, with the missing end drawn from the germline J gene. This same CDR3 is encoded by further DNA sequences in the sample. The V gene is TRBV15, the J gene TRBJ1-4; TRBD1 aligns across 9 bases. The CDR3 extends over 14 amino acids. V shed 3 bases, J shed 4 bases, and the junction held 0 bases outside the gene matches. The germline V gene has CDR1 LNHNV and CDR2 YYDKDF (reference sequence). The CDR3 loop is CATSRDRGNEKLFF. Incomplete CDR3 DNA: TGTGCCACCAGCAGGGACAGGGGTAATGAAAAA.

Concerning this clone itself: The read ends 3 residues before the CDR3 terminus; that terminus is restored from the germline J gene. The rearrangement uses TRBV20-1 and TRBJ2-7; 8 nucleotides line up with TRBD2. Germline V gene sequence: CDR1 DFQATT, CDR2 SNEGSKA (reference sequence). This CDR3 has 15 amino acids. Unmatched junction bases numbered 4, after V lost 0 bases and J lost 0 bases. The CDR3 protein is CSAREASGFSYEQYF. Partial CDR3 DNA: TGCAGTGCTAGAGAGGCTAGCGGGTTCTCCTACGAG.

The CDR3 sequence: CSARVPLKLSPGWTDQPQHF. The part of the CDR3 DNA that was read is TGCAGTGCTAGAGTCCCTCTGAAACTGTCACCGGGATGGACAGATCAGCCC. This sequence joins TRBV20-1 and TRBJ1-5, with a possible D match to TRBD1 (6 bases). The sequenced fragment ends 3 residues before the CDR3 boundary, so the rest is inferred from the germline J gene. The germline CDR1 and CDR2 sequences are DFQATT and SNEGSKA (reference sequence). Trimming removed 1 base from V and 5 bases from J, with 30 bases in between. This CDR3 region has 20 residues.

As to this clone: The read is 3 residues too short to cover the CDR3 end, so that end is filled in from the germline J gene. The J gene is TRBJ2-3, the V gene TRBV29-1; 8 bases are a match to TRBD2. The CDR3 consists of 15 residues. CDR1 is SQVTM and CDR2 is ANQGSEA in the germline V gene. Germline trimming cut 1 base from V and 3 bases from J; bases unmatched to any gene: 6. CDR3: CSVEGDGGGTDTQYF. CDR3 DNA, as far as it was read: TGCAGCGTTGAAGGCGATGGCGGGGGGACAGATACG.

As concerns this clone: The read terminates 3 residues ahead of where the CDR3 ends, so the germline J gene completes it. J is TRBJ2-7 and V is TRBV11-2; TRBD1 agrees at 10 bases. The V gene end was trimmed by 4 bases and the J gene end by 1 base; junction bases not matched to a gene: 4. The germline CDR1 and CDR2 sequences are SGHAT and FQNNGV. CDR3 length: 15 residues. CDR3 DNA (partial): TGTGCCAGCAGCTCTCCGGGACAGGGGTCCTACGAG. Protein product: CASSSPGQGSYE. The entire CDR3 reads CASSSPGQGSYEQYF.